These 5 T cell receptor beta chains share one sample of origin, sequenced in a study of CD8+CD57+ T cells in acquired aplastic anemia. CDR3 and TCR beta VDJ profiling relied on a genomic DNA template. TCRdb used MiXCR to reprocess the reads, holding one entry per CDR3 protein. The sample carries about 180,000 distinct CDR3 sequences, just over 45% recorded once. The sample comprised sorted CD4+, CD8+, or CD8+CD57+ T cells (not recorded which) from PBMCs. Every receptor here comes from a human donor in good health.

This clonotype showed up many times. V and J are TRBV6-5 and TRBJ2-6; TRBD2 matches at 8 bases. Trimming removed 0 bases from V and 2 bases from J; junction bases left unmatched: 9. The germline CDR1 and CDR2 sequences are MNHEY and SVGAGI. The CDR3 has 19 amino acids. The CDR3 DNA sequence: TGTGCCAGCAGTTACTCAGCTAGCGGGCTCCCGACTGGGGCCAACGTCCTGACTTTC. Its protein is CASSYSASGLPTGANVLTF.

The chain links TRBV7-2 to TRBJ2-7; D is uncertain. With 3 bases removed from V and 5 bases from J, the gap between germline ends came to 8 bases. Germline CDR1 is SGHTA and CDR2 is FQGNSA. This CDR3 has 12 amino acids. The CDR3 loop is CASSFAWNEQYF. CDR3 coding DNA: TGTGCCAGCAGCTTCGCTTGGAACGAGCAGTACTTC.

A word on this clonotype: This may come from a read error, since a much larger clone is one base off. The V gene is TRBV11-2, the J gene TRBJ2-7; D may be TRBD1 (5 bases). V lost 3 bases and J lost 9, with 18 bases in between. Germline V lookup: CDR1 SGHAT, CDR2 FQNNGV. This CDR3 has 14 amino acids. The CDR3 nucleotides are TGTGCCAGCAGCTTCTCTCCAGGGATGGACGGGCAGTACTTC. Translating gives CASSFSPGMDGQYF.

On this clonotype: One junction end disagrees with the germline gene, perhaps due to a read error. The J gene is TRBJ2-7, the V gene TRBV9; weak D call: TRBD2 (7 bases). Germline CDR1 SGDLS, CDR2 YYNGEE. The CDR3 extends over 14 amino acids. The CDR3 DNA follows: TGTGCCAGCAGCGCTTCGGGGGGCCCCTACGGGCAGTACTTC. Its protein is CASSASGGPYGQYF.

This clonotype was observed many times. This chain links TRBV19 with TRBJ2-7, with D possibly being TRBD1 (6 bases). Germline CDR1 and CDR2: LNHDA and SQIVND (reference sequence). V lost 4 bases to trimming and J lost 3 bases, with 10 bases between them. The CDR3 consists of 13 residues. Written as DNA, the CDR3 is TGTGCCAGTAGTAGACAGGTGTACTACGAGCAGTACTTC. It specifies CASSRQVYYEQYF.